This TCR beta chain was found in a study of T cell repertoires in cytomegalovirus infection. Trimming stripped 3 bases from V and 7 bases from J, with 27 bases between. Germline assignment: CDR1 LNHDA and CDR2 SQIVND (reference sequence). There are 19 residues in the CDR3. TCRdb re-called the reads through MiXCR, storing one row per CDR3 protein. There are approximately 260,000 distinct CDR3 sequences in the sample; about a sixth occur only once, and around 47% lies in the top ten. The sequenced sample was CD8+ T cells from PBMCs. This clonotype was obtained from a human donor in good health (CMV status not recorded). Some clones in this sample may be carry-over from other donors' samples. This chain links TRBV19 with TRBJ2-2; TRBD1 or TRBD2 may be the D gene (5 bases each). CDR3 sequence: CASSMGDPPGPTKYGELFF. CDR3 bases: TGTGCCAGTAGTATGGGAGATCCACCGGGGCCAACGAAATACGGGGAGCTGTTTTTT.